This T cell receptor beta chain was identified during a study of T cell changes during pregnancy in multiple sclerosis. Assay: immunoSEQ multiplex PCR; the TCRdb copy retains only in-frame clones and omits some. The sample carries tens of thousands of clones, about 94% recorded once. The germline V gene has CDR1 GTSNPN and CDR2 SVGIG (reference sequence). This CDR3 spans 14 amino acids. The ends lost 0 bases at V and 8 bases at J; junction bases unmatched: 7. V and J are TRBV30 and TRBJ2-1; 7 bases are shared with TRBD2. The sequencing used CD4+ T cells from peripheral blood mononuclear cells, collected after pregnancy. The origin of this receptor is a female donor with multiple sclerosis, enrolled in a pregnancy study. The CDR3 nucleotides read TGTGCCTGGAGTGTAAACAGTGGGAGGGATGAGCAGTTCTTC. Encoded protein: CAWSVNSGRDEQFF.